Shown below are 21 T cell receptor beta chains from a single sample sequenced in a study of blood T cell repertoires in COVID-19. TCRdb's table, derived via immunoSEQ multiplex PCR, lists solely in-frame clones and lacks some. This sample has some 160,000 clones, with around 84% found just once. Sample: peripheral blood. The origin of the receptors is a woman between 45 and 65 years old with acute or convalescent COVID-19.

The J gene is TRBJ1-2, the V gene TRBV19; 11 nucleotides line up with TRBD1. The germline V gene encodes CDR1 LNHDA and CDR2 SQIVND (reference sequence). V dropped 6 bases and J dropped 3; count of bases not matched to a gene: 0. This CDR3 region has 13 residues. The DNA for the CDR3 is TGTGCCAGTAGGGGACAGGGGGACTATGGCTACACCTTC. Translating gives CASRGQGDYGYTF.

This rearrangement joins TRBV27 to TRBJ1-1, with D possibly matching TRBD1 (6 bases). CDR3 length: 14 amino acids. With 6 bases removed from V and 0 bases from J, the gap between germline ends came to 11 bases. Germline lookup yields CDR1 MNHEY and CDR2 SMNVEV (reference sequence). The CDR3 spells CASSPGTLNTEAFF. The DNA of the CDR3 is TGTGCCAGCAGCCCCGGGACACTGAACACTGAAGCTTTCTTT.

This clone was picked up a small number of times. V gene TRBV19 combines with J gene TRBJ2-7, with 10 nucleotides matching TRBD1. Germline CDR1 reads LNHDA; CDR2 reads SQIVND (reference sequence). This CDR3 contains 13 residues. V lost 7 bases to trimming and J lost 7 bases; unmatched junction nucleotides: 7. The CDR3 here is CASTRGQGREQYF. The CDR3 DNA reads TGTGCCAGTACCCGGGGACAGGGGCGAGAGCAGTACTTC. The whole variable domain, filled in from reference TRBV19 and TRBJ2-7, reads DGGITQSPKYLFRKEGQNVTLSCEQNLNHDAMYWYRQDPGQGLRLIYYSQIVNDFQKGDIAEGYSVSREKKESFPLTVTSAQKNPTAFYLCASTRGQGREQYFGPGTRLTVT.

This clone was seen a single time. The CDR3 region is CATSRDITGHGYTF. The CDR3 region has the DNA TGTGCCACCAGCAGAGATATCACAGGGCATGGCTACACCTTC. V is TRBV15 and J is TRBJ1-2, with D possibly TRBD1 on 6 matching bases. V lost 0 bases to trimming and J lost 6 bases, with 11 bases between them. The V gene's germline CDR1 is LNHNV and CDR2 YYDKDF (reference sequence). The length of the CDR3 is 14 residues.

The rearrangement uses TRBV21-1 and TRBJ2-2; TRBD2 was called by the table and not checked on the DNA. TRBV21-1 corresponds to a pseudogene. CDR3 size: 16 residues. The CDR3 DNA is TGTGCCAGCAGCAGACTAGCGGGGGGGAACACCGGGGAGCTGTTTTTT. Translating it yields CASSRLAGGNTGELFF.

This clone was counted a few times. The chain combines TRBV21-1 with TRBJ1-2; TRBD1 was called by the table and not checked on the DNA. TRBV21-1 is annotated as a pseudogene. The CDR3 has 12 amino acids. In DNA, the CDR3 is TGTGCCAGCAGGAGTAAGGGGTATGGCTACACCTTC. Its protein is CASRSKGYGYTF.

Of note for this clone: This CDR3 is also generated by other DNA sequences in the sample. V and J are TRBV4-3 and TRBJ1-2; D remains unclear. There are 14 residues in the CDR3. V lost 0 bases and J lost 3, with 8 bases in between. Germline V gene data show CDR1 as LGHNA and CDR2 as YSLEER. The CDR3 DNA is TGCGCCAGCAGCCAAGATCGGGGTGACTATGGCTACACCTTC. Translation: CASSQDRGDYGYTF.

This clone was picked up a small number of times. The CDR3 is CAWSWGLAGGPYEQYF. The CDR3 DNA reads TGTGCCTGGAGCTGGGGGCTAGCGGGGGGGCCGTACGAGCAGTACTTC. The J gene is TRBJ2-7, the V gene TRBV30; 12 nucleotides align to TRBD2. The CDR3 has 16 residues. Germline trimming cut 3 bases from V and 4 bases from J; bases unmatched to any gene: 10. In germline, CDR1 is GTSNPN, CDR2 SVGIG (reference sequence).

V and J are TRBV7-2 and TRBJ1-5; D might be TRBD1 (5 bases). V was cut by 1 base and J by 4 bases, with 11 bases left in between. The CDR3 consists of 15 residues. CDR1 SGHTA and CDR2 FQGNSA come from the germline V gene. CDR3 coding DNA: TGTGCCAGCAGCTTAGAGGGGCACTCAAATCAGCCCCAGCATTTT. Translation: CASSLEGHSNQPQHF.

The CDR3 DNA is TGTGCCAGCAGCACCGGCGGACAGGGCCAAAATCAGCCCCAGCATTTT. This encodes CASSTGGQGQNQPQHF. This rearrangement joins TRBV7-8 to TRBJ1-5; TRBD1 matches at 8 bases. Germline V lookup: CDR1 SGHVS, CDR2 FQNEAQ. The CDR3 length is 16 residues. The junction had 10 bases not matched to a gene; V was cut back by 5 bases and J by 4 bases.

The chain uses TRBV18 and TRBJ1-3; 7 nucleotides line up with TRBD1. J lost 2 bases, V lost 3 bases, and 10 bases had no gene match. Germline V lookup: CDR1 KGHSH, CDR2 LQKENI. The CDR3 covers 17 residues. CDR3 bases: TGTGCCAGCTCACCCCGGCAGGGGGGCGAGGCTGGAAACACCATATATTTT. Its protein product is CASSPRQGGEAGNTIYF.

This chain connects TRBV6-2 or TRBV6-3 to TRBJ2-5; D possibly corresponds to TRBD2 (6 bases). The germline CDR1 and CDR2 sequences are MNHEY and SVGEGT. CDR3 length equals 15 residues. V was pared by 5 bases and J by 1 base, with 14 bases between. CDR3 DNA: TGTGCCAGCAGTCCAACAGTAGCGGCCCAAGAGACCCAGTACTTC. It is translated as CASSPTVAAQETQYF.

This chain links TRBV11-2 with TRBJ2-7; weak D call: TRBD1 (5 bases). The V gene's germline CDR1 is SGHAT and CDR2 FQNNGV. The CDR3 has 14 amino acids. V was pared by 0 bases and J by 3 bases, with 9 bases between. The CDR3 loop reads CASSLDRRVYEQYF. The CDR3 nucleotides read TGTGCCAGCAGCTTAGATCGCAGGGTCTACGAGCAGTACTTC. The full variable domain, with the rest looked up from reference TRBV11-2 and TRBJ2-7, is EAGVAQSPRYKIIEKRQSVAFWCNPISGHATLYWYQQILGQGPKLLIQFQNNGVVDDSQLPKDRFSAERLKGVDSTLKIQPAKLEDSAVYLCASSLDRRVYEQYFGPGTRLTVT.

The chain carries TRBV6-5 and TRBJ1-2; D call uncertain. This CDR3 contains 14 residues. Looked up from germline, CDR1 is MNHEY and CDR2 is SVGAGI. The V end lost 5 bases, the J end lost 4 bases, and 14 bases lay between the germline ends. The CDR3 bases are TGTGCCAGCAGTCGCGGGTTGAGTGGCTATGGCTACACCTTC. It encodes CASSRGLSGYGYTF.

This chain links TRBV6-5 with TRBJ1-5; 9 bases fit TRBD1. Germline assignment: CDR1 MNHEY and CDR2 SVGAGI. V gave up 6 bases and J gave up 3 bases; unmatched junction bases: 3. The CDR3 contains 14 residues. The CDR3 DNA reads as TGTGCCAGCAGGGACAGGGGTTACAATCAGCCCCAGCATTTT. This translates into CASRDRGYNQPQHF.

This clone has just a few counts. The CDR3 nucleotides read TGTGCCAGCAGCTTAGCAGCCAGGGTTGACGAGCAGTACTTC. Its translation: CASSLAARVDEQYF. V and J are TRBV11-2 and TRBJ2-7; weak D call: TRBD1 (5 bases). The germline CDR1 and CDR2 sequences are SGHAT and FQNNGV. The CDR3 covers 14 residues. V lost 1 base, J lost 5 bases, and 12 bases lay in between.

Only a few counts were recorded for this clone. The gene calls are TRBV4-2 and TRBJ2-5, with TRBD2 as a possible D gene (5 bases). Germline V gene data show CDR1 as LGHNA and CDR2 as YNFKEQ. With 4 bases removed from V and 4 bases from J, the gap between germline ends came to 7 bases. The CDR3 sequence is 12 residues long. The CDR3 here is CASSRGRETQYF. The CDR3 DNA reads TGTGCCAGCAGCCGAGGGCGAGAGACCCAGTACTTC.

The V call is TRBV18, the J call TRBJ1-1; D is ambiguous. CDR3 length: 15 amino acids. Germline assignment: CDR1 KGHSH and CDR2 LQKENI. Between the trimmed V and J ends, which lost 1 base and 1 base, there was a span of 10 bases. The CDR3 bases are TGTGCCAGCTCACCACGTGTGCCCAGGAACACTGAAGCTTTCTTT. Translation: CASSPRVPRNTEAFF.

The chain employs TRBV6-5 and TRBJ1-4; 7 bases fit TRBD1. The CDR3 extends over 14 amino acids. The germline V gene has CDR1 MNHEY and CDR2 SVGAGI. Unmatched junction bases numbered 7, after V lost 5 bases and J lost 7 bases. The CDR3 DNA is TGTGCCAGCAGTCTCGGGACAGCGAGTGAAAAACTGTTTTTT. Its translation is CASSLGTASEKLFF.

This rearrangement joins TRBV11-1 to TRBJ2-3; D possibly corresponds to TRBD2 (7 bases). With 1 base removed from V and 9 bases from J, the gap between germline ends came to 17 bases. The germline gives CDR1 SGHAT, CDR2 FQDESV (reference sequence). The CDR3 has 15 residues. CDR3 sequence (DNA): TGTGCCAGCAGCTTAGAGACGGACAGCGGGACCACGCAGTATTTT. This sequence encodes CASSLETDSGTTQYF.

V usage is TRBV7-3 and J usage is TRBJ2-3; D remains ambiguous. The ends were cut back, 5 bases at V and 4 bases at J, with 16 bases in the middle. Germline loops: CDR1 SGHTA, CDR2 FQGTGA. The CDR3 runs 15 residues. The CDR3 here is CASSHTTSSADTQYF. The CDR3 nucleotides are TGTGCCAGCAGCCATACGACCTCAAGCGCAGATACGCAGTATTTT.